Sequencing of this T cell receptor (beta chain) was carried out in a study of graft-versus-host responses after intestinal transplantation. The overall study: Once they had received anti-thymocyte globulin induction, all recipients took tacrolimus and steroids for three to four years. Points from the study as a whole: GvH clones detected in recipient marrow included some appearing first in ileum or blood. Where graft-donor T cell macrochimerism was present, patients had high graft-versus-host to host-versus-graft clonal ratios in allografts.

In the case of this clone: Its target is unknown.

The CDR3 has 15 amino acids. The V gene's germline CDR1 is SGHVS and CDR2 FNYEAQ. V dropped 1 base and J dropped 4 bases, with 13 bases sitting between them. Sequencing was performed with immunoSEQ multiplex PCR; in TCRdb, only in-frame clones are kept and a portion is missing. Here the sample spans around 20,000 clones, 95% being singletons. This receptor was obtained from a human patient who received an intestinal transplant, so some T cells may come from the graft donor. The sequences come from PBMCs, collected 23 days after intestinal transplant. The chain uses TRBV7-6 and TRBJ1-1, with unresolved D. The CDR3 coding sequence is TGTGCCAGCAGCTTAGAAGGAGCGGGCGCCACTGAAGCTTTCTTT. Translation: CASSLEGAGATEAFF.